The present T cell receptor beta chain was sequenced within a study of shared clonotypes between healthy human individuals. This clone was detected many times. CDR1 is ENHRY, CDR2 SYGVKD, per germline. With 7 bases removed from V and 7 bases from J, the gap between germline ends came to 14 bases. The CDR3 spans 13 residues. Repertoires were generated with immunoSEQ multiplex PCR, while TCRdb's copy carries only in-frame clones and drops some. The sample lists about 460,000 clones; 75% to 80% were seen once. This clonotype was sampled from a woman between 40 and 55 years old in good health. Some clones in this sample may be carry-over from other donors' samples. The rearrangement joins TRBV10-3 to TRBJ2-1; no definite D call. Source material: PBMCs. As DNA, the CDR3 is TGTGCCATCATAAGGGCCGAGAGGAATGAGCAGTTCTTC. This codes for CAIIRAERNEQFF.